This TCR beta chain was captured in a study of CD8 T cells in Susac syndrome. This CDR3 has 11 amino acids. Germline values: CDR1 MDHEN, CDR2 SYDVKM. V was trimmed by 10 bases and J by 4 bases, leaving 7 bases between them. Reverse transcription of roughly 0.5 to 1 ug RNA was performed with random hexamers. The TCR beta CDR3 was amplified by immunoSEQ multiplex PCR across 54 Vbeta, 13 Jbeta. TCRdb redid the calling of the immunoSEQ multiplex PCR reads with MiXCR, one entry per CDR3 protein. Of under 150,000 distinct CDR3 sequences listed, 85% to 95% are singletons. As for this clonotype: Its antigen is unidentified.

Study results and caveats: It was acknowledged in the study that the number of individuals who were included in its TCR sequencing and HLA analysis was relatively small.

The receptor was derived from a human donor with Susac syndrome. The J gene is TRBJ2-2, the V gene TRBV28; the D is unclear. Material: CD4+ T cells from PBMCs. Here the CDR3 DNA reads TGTGCCACCGACTCCACCGGGGAGCTGTTTTTT. Protein product: CATDSTGELFF. Variable domain in full (rest from reference TRBV28 and TRBJ2-2): DVKVTQSSRYLVKRTGEKVFLECVQDMDHENMFWYRQDPGLGLRLIYFSYDVKMKEKGDIPEGYSVSREKKERFSLILESASTNQTSMYLCATDSTGELFFGEGSRLTVL.